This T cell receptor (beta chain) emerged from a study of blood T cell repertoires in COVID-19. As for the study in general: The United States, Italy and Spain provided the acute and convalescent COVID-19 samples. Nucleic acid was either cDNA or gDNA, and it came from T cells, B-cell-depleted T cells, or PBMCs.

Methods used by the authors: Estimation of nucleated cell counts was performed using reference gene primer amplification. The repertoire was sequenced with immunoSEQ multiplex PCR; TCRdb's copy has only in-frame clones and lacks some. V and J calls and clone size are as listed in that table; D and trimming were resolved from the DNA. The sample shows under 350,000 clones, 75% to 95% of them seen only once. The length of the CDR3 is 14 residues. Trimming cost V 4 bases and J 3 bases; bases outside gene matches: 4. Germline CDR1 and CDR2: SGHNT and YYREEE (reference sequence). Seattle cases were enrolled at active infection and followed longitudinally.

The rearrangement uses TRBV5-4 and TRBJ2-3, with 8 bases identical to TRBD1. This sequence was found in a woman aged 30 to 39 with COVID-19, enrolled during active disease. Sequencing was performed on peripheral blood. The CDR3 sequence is CASSKGQVTDTQYF. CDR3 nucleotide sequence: TGTGCCAGCAGCAAGGGACAGGTTACAGATACGCAGTATTTT.